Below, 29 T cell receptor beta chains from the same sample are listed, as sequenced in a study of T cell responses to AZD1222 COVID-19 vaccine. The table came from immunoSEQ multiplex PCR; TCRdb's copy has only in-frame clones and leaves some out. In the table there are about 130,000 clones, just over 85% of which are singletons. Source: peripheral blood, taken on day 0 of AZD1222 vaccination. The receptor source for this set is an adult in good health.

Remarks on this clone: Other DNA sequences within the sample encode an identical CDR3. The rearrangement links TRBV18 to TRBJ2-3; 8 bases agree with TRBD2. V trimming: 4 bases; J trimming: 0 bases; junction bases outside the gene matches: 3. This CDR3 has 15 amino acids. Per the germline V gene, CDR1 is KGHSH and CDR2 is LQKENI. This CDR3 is CASSLGLASTDTQYF. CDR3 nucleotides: TGTGCCAGCTCACTTGGACTAGCTAGCACAGATACGCAGTATTTT.

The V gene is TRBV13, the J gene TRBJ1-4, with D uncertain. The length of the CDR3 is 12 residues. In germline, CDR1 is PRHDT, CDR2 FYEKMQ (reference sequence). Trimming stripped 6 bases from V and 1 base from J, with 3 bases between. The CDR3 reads CASRKTNEKLFF. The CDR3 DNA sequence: TGTGCCAGCAGGAAAACTAATGAAAAACTGTTTTTT.

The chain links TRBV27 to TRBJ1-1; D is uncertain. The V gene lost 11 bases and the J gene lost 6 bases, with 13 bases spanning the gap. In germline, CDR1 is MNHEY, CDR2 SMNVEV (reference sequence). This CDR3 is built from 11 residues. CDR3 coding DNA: TGTGCCGCATGGGTAGGCCCTGAAGCTTTCTTT. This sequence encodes CAAWVGPEAFF.

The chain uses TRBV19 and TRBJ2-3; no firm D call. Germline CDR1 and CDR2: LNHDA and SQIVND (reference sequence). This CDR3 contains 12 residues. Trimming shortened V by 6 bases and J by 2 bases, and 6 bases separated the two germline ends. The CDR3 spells CASRGYTDTQYF. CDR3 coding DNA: TGTGCCAGTAGGGGTTACACAGATACGCAGTATTTT. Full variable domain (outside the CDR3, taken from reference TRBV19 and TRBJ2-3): DGGITQSPKYLFRKEGQNVTLSCEQNLNHDAMYWYRQDPGQGLRLIYYSQIVNDFQKGDIAEGYSVSREKKESFPLTVTSAQKNPTAFYLCASRGYTDTQYFGPGTRLTVL.

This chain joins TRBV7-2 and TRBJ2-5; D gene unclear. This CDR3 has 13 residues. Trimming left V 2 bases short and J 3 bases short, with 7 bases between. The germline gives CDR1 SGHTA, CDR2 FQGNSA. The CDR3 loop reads CASSLTIKETQYF. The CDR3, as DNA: TGTGCCAGCAGCTTAACCATAAAAGAGACCCAGTACTTC.

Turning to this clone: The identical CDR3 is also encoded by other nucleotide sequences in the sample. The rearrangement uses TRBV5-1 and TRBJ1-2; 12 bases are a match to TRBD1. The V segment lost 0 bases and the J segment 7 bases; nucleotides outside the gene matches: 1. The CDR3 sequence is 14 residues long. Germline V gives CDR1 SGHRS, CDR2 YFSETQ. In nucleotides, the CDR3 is TGCGCCAGCAGCTTGGCGGGACAGGGGGCTGGCTACACCTTC. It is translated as CASSLAGQGAGYTF.

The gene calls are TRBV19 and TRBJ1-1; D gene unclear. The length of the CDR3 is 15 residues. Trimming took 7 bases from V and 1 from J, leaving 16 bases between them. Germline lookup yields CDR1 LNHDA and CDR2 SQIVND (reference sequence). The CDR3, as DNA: TGTGCCAGTATACCCAATGATCGGGGGAACACTGAAGCTTTCTTT. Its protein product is CASIPNDRGNTEAFF.

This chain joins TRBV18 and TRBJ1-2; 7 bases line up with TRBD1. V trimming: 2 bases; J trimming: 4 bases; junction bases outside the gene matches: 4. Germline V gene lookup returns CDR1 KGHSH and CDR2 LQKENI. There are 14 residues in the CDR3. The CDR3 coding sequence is TGTGCCAGCTCACCAGGGCAGGGGGTCTATGGCTACACCTTC. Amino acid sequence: CASSPGQGVYGYTF.

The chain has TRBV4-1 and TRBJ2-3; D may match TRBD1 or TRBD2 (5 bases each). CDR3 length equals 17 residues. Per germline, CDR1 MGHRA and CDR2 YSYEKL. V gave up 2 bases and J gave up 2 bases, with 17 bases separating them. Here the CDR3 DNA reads TGCGCCAGCAGCCAAAGGGGAGCCGGGGCCCTCACAGATACGCAGTATTTT. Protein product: CASSQRGAGALTDTQYF.

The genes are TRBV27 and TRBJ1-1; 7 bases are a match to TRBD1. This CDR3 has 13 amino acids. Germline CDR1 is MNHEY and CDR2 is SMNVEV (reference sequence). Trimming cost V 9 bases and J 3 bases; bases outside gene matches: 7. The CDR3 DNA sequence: TGTGCCAGTTCGGACAGGCGGGACACTGAAGCTTTCTTT. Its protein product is CASSDRRDTEAFF.

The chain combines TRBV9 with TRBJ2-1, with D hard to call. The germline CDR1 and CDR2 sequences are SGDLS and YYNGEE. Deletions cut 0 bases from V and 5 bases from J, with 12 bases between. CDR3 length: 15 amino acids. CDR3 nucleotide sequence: TGTGCCAGCAGCGTAGCTCCACTCTCTAACAATGAGCAGTTCTTC. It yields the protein CASSVAPLSNNEQFF.

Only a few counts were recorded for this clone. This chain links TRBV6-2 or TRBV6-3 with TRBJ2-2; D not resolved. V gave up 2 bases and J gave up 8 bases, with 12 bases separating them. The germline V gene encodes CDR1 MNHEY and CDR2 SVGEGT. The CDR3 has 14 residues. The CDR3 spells CASSYTTLYGELFF. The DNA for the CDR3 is TGTGCCAGCAGTTACACGACCCTTTATGGGGAGCTGTTTTTT.

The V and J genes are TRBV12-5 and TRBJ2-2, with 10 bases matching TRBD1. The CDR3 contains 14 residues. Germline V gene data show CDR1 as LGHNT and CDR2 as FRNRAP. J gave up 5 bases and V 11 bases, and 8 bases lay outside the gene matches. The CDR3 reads CAGTRQGATGELFF. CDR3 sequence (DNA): TGTGCTGGAACCCGACAGGGGGCAACCGGGGAGCTGTTTTTT.

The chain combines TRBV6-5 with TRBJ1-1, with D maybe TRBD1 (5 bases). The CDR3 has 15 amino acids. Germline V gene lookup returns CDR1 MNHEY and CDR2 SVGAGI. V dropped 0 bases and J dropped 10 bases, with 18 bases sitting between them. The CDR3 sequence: CASSYSIGANPGAFF. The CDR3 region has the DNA TGTGCCAGCAGTTACTCGATAGGGGCAAACCCTGGAGCTTTCTTT.

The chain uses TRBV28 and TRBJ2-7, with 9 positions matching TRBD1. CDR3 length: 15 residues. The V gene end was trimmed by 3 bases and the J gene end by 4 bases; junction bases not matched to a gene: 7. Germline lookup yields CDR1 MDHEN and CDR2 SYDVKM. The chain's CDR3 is CASSFGQGIMYEQYF. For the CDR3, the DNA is TGTGCCAGCAGTTTCGGACAGGGGATTATGTACGAGCAGTACTTC.

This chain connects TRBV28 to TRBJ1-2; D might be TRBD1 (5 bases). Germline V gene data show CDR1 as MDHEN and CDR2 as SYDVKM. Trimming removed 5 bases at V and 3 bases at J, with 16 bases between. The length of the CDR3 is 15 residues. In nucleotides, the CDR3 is TGTGCCAGCAGTCCGGGGGGGTCCGAGGACTATGGCTACACCTTC. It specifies CASSPGGSEDYGYTF.

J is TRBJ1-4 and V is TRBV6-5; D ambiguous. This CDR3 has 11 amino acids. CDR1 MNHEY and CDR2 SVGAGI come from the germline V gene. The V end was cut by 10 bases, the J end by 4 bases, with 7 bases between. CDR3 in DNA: TGTGCCACCTTTTTTAATGAAAAACTGTTTTTT. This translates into CATFFNEKLFF.

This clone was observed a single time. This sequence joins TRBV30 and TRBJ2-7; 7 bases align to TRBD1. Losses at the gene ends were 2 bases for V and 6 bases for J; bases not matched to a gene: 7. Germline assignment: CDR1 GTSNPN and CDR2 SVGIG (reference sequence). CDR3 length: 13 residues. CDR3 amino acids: CAWSRDSISEQYF. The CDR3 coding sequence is TGTGCCTGGAGTCGGGACAGCATCTCCGAGCAGTACTTC.

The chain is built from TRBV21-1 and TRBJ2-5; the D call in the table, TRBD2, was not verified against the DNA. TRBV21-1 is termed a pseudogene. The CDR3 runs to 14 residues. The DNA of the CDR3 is TGTGCCAGCAGCGAAAGGTGGTTCGGGGAGACCCAGTACTTC. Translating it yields CASSERWFGETQYF.

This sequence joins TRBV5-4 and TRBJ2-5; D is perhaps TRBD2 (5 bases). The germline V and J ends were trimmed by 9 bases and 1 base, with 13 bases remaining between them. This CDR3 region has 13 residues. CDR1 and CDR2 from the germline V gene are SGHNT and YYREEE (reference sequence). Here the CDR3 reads CATKDGGQETQYF. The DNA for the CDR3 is TGTGCCACCAAGGACGGAGGCCAAGAGACCCAGTACTTC. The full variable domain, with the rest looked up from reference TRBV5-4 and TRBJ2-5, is ETGVTQSPTHLIKTRGQQVTLRCSSQSGHNTVSWYQQALGQGPQFIFQYYREEENGRGNFPPRFSGLQFPNYSSELNVNALELDDSALYLCATKDGGQETQYFGPGTRLLVL.

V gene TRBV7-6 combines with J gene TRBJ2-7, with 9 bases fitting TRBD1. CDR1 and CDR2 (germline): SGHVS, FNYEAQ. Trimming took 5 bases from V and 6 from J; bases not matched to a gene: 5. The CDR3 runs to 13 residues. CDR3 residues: CASSPRDRAEQYF. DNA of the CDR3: TGTGCCAGCAGCCCCAGGGACAGGGCCGAGCAGTACTTC.

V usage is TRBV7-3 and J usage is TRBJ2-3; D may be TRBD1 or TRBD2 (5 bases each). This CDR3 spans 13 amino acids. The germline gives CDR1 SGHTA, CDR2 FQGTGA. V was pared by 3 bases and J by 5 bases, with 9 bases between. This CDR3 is CASSFGARDTQYF. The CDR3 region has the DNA TGTGCCAGCAGCTTCGGGGCTAGAGATACGCAGTATTTT.

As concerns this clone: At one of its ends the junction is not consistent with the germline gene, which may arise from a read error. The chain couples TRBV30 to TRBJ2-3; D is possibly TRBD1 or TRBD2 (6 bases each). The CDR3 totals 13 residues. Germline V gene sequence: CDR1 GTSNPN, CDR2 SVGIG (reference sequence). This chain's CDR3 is CAWTWGATNTQYF. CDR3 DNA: TGTGCCTGGACTTGGGGGGCCACAAATACGCAGTATTTT.

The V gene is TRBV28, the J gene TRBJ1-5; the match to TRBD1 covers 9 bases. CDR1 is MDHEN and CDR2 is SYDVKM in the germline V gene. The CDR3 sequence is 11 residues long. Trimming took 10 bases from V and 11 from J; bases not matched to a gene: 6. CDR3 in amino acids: CATNRGLTQHF. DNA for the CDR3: TGTGCCACCAACAGGGGGCTCACCCAGCATTTT.

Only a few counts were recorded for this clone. The CDR3 bases are TGTGCCAGCAGCCGTGACAGGGGTGCCCCCCACGAGCAGTACTTC. Amino acids: CASSRDRGAPHEQYF. V and J are TRBV7-6 and TRBJ2-7; 8 nucleotides match TRBD1. V dropped 5 bases and J dropped 5; count of bases not matched to a gene: 11. The germline CDR1 and CDR2 sequences are SGHVS and FNYEAQ. The CDR3 totals 15 residues.

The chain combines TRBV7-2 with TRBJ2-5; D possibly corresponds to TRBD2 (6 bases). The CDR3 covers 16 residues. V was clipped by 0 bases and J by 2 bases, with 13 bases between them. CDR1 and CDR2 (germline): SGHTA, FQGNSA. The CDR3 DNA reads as TGTGCCAGCAGCTTAGCGGCTCGGCGGGGTCAAGAGACCCAGTACTTC. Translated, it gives CASSLAARRGQETQYF.

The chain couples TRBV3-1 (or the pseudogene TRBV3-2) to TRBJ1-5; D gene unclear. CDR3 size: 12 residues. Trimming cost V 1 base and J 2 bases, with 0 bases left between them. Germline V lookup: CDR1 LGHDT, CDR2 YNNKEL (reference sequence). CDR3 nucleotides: TGTGCCAGCAGCCAAGGCAATCAGCCCCAGCATTTT. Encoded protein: CASSQGNQPQHF.

The CDR3 DNA is TGCGCCAGCAGCCAAGTGGGGGGCGTAGCTAATGAAAAACTGTTTTTT. Its protein product is CASSQVGGVANEKLFF. The chain employs TRBV4-1 and TRBJ1-4; possible D gene TRBD1, 6 bases. CDR3 size: 16 residues. Trimming took off 1 base at V and 3 bases at J, with 12 bases between the two ends. The V gene's germline CDR1 is MGHRA and CDR2 YSYEKL.

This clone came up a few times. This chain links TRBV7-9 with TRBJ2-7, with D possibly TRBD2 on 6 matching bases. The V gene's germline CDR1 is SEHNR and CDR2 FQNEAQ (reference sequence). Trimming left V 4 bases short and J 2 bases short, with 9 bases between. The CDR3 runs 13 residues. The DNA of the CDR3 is TGTGCCAGCAGCTCTAGCGTACCCTACGAGCAGTACTTC. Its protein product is CASSSSVPYEQYF.